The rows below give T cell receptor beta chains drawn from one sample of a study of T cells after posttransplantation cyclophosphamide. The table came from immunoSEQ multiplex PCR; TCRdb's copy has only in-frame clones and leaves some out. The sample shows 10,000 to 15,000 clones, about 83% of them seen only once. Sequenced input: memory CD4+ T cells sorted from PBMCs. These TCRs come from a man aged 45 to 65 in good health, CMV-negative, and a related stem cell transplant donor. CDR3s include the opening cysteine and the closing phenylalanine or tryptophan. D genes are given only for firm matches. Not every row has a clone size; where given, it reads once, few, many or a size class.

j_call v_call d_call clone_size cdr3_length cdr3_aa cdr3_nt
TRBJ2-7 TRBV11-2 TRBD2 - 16 CASSPGFGTTVREQYF TGTGCCAGCAGCCCCGGTTTCGGGACTACCGTACGGGAGCAGTACTTC
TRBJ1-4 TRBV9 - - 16 CASSVVATATNEKLFF TGTGCCAGCAGCGTAGTCGCCACTGCAACTAATGAAAAACTGTTTTTT
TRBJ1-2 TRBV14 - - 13 CASSHRGNYGYTF TGTGCCAGCAGCCATCGCGGGAACTATGGCTACACCTTC
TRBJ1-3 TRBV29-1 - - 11 CSVLEWDTIYF TGCAGCGTCCTAGAGTGGGACACCATATATTTT
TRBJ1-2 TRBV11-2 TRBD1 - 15 CASSFQGAVYYGYTF TGTGCCAGCAGCTTCCAGGGGGCTGTATATTATGGCTACACCTTC
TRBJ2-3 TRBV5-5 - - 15 CASRRDFSFADTQYF TGTGCCAGCAGGCGGGACTTTTCGTTCGCTGATACGCAGTATTTT
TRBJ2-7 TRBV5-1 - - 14 CASSLDPSSYEQYF TGCGCCAGCAGCTTGGATCCTAGCTCCTACGAGCAGTACTTC
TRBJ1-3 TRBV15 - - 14 CATSRDQTGNTIYF TGTGCCACCAGCAGAGATCAAACTGGAAACACCATATATTTT
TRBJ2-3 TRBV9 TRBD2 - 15 CASGTGGPGRDTQYF TGTGCCAGCGGTACGGGAGGGCCGGGAAGGGATACGCAGTATTTT
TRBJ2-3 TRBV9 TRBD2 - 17 CASSPPELAGVGDTQYF TGTGCCAGCAGCCCCCCAGAACTAGCGGGAGTTGGAGATACGCAGTATTTT
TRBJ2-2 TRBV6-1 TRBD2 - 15 CASSPRTRNTGELFF TGTGCCAGCAGTCCCAGGACTAGAAACACCGGGGAGCTGTTTTTT
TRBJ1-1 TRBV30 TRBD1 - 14 CAWNLGQGNTEAFF TGTGCCTGGAATCTCGGACAGGGGAACACTGAAGCTTTCTTT
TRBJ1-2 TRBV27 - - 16 CASSLSGGRGNYGYTF TGTGCCAGCAGTTTAAGCGGGGGTCGGGGAAACTATGGCTACACCTTC
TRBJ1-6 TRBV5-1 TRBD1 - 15 CASSLTGTVNSPLHF TGCGCCAGCAGCTTGACCGGGACAGTTAATTCCCCCCTCCACTTT
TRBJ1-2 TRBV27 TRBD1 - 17 CASSFSKTGGLNYGYTF TGTGCCAGCAGTTTCAGTAAGACAGGGGGTCTAAACTATGGCTACACCTTC
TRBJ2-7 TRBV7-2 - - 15 CASSSTGLGSYEQYF TGTGCCAGCAGCTCAACAGGGCTGGGCTCCTACGAGCAGTACTTC
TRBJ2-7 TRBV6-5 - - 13 CASSYQGSNEQYF TGTGCCAGCAGTTACCAGGGTTCTAACGAGCAGTACTTC
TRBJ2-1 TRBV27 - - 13 CASSHLANNEQFF TGTGCCAGCAGTCATCTAGCGAACAATGAGCAGTTCTTC
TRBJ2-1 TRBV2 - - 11 CASQGTAEQFF TGTGCCAGCCAGGGGACGGCTGAGCAGTTCTTC
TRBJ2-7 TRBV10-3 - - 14 CAISQPGASYEQYF TGTGCCATCAGTCAGCCGGGAGCATCCTACGAGCAGTACTTC
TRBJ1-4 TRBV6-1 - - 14 CASSGSPTNEKLFF TGTGCCAGCAGCGGGTCCCCAACTAATGAAAAACTGTTTTTT
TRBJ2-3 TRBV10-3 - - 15 CAISPQTGTYNTQYF TGTGCCATCAGCCCCCAAACCGGGACTTACAATACGCAGTATTTT
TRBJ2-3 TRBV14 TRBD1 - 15 CASSLRTGDTDTQYF TGTGCCAGCAGCCTAAGGACAGGAGACACAGATACGCAGTATTTT
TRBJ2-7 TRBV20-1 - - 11 CSASQGNEQYF TGCAGTGCTTCACAGGGCAACGAGCAGTACTTC
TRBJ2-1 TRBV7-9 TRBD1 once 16 CASTLRIETGFREQFF TGTGCCAGCACCCTTAGAATAGAGACAGGGTTTCGTGAGCAGTTCTTC
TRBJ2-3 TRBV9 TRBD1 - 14 CASSPTTGSDTQYF TGTGCCAGCAGTCCAACGACAGGGTCAGATACGCAGTATTTT
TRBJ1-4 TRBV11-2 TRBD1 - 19 CASSLVVRDRGATNEKLFF TGTGCCAGCAGCTTAGTTGTAAGGGACAGGGGCGCAACTAATGAAAAACTGTTTTTT
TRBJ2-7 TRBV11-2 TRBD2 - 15 CASSRAGERSYEQYF TGTGCCAGCAGCCGAGCGGGAGAGCGCTCCTACGAGCAGTACTTC
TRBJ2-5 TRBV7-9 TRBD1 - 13 CASSRDREETQYF TGTGCCAGCAGCCGGGACAGGGAAGAGACCCAGTACTTC
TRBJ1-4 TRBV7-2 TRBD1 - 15 CASSLGTGSNEKLFF TGTGCCAGCAGCTTAGGGACAGGGTCTAATGAAAAACTGTTTTTT
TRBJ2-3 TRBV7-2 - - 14 CASSRTASTDTQYF TGTGCCAGCAGCCGGACAGCTAGCACAGATACGCAGTATTTT
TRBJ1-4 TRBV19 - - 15 CASSSIQESNEKLFF TGTGCCAGTAGTTCCATACAGGAATCTAATGAAAAACTGTTTTTT
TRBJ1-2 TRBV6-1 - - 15 CASSESGRLNYGYTF TGTGCCAGCAGTGAATCCGGCAGGCTTAACTATGGCTACACCTTC
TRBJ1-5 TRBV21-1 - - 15 CASSGRGKANQPQHF TGTGCCAGCAGTGGTCGGGGGAAGGCCAATCAGCCCCAGCATTTT
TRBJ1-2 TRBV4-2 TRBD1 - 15 CASSQNRGFNYGYTF TGTGCCAGCAGCCAAAACAGGGGTTTTAACTATGGCTACACCTTC
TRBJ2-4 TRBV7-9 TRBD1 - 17 CASSFVSTGTGRGIQYF TGTGCCAGCAGCTTCGTATCAACGGGGACAGGGCGGGGCATTCAGTACTTC
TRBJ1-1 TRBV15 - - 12 CATSRDVGEAFF TGTGCCACCAGCAGAGATGTCGGTGAAGCTTTCTTT
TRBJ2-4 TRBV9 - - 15 CASSVSSGAKNIQYF TGTGCCAGCAGCGTGAGTTCGGGGGCCAAAAACATTCAGTACTTC
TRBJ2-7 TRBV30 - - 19 CAWDYWDFGRPMTAYEQYF TGTGCCTGGGACTACTGGGACTTCGGGAGACCGATGACAGCCTACGAGCAGTACTTC
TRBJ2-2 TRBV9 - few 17 CASSVGWTTANTGELFF TGTGCCAGCAGCGTAGGTTGGACTACAGCGAACACCGGGGAGCTGTTTTTT